This T cell receptor (beta chain) was observed in a study of shared clonotypes between healthy human individuals. Study information: Three CD4 naive, three CD4 memory, two CD8 naive and one CD8 memory plate were used per donor.

Investigators divided CD4+ cells into CD45RA+ naive and CD45RA-negative memory subsets. This CDR3 is built from 15 residues. Germline V CDR1 and CDR2: MGHRA, YSYEKL. Trimming left V 5 bases short and J 0 bases short, with 11 bases between. This was a deep-level run. The data were produced by immunoSEQ multiplex PCR, yet TCRdb's version contains in-frame clones alone and is incomplete. The sample carries some 550,000 clones, more than 95% recorded once. The sequenced sample consisted of naive CD4+ T cells sorted from blood. As for subset: CD45RA+ positively selected. V is TRBV4-1 and J is TRBJ1-3, with D possibly being TRBD1 (6 bases). The receptor was derived from a woman aged 25 to 39 in good health. CDR3 DNA: TGCGCCAGCAGCTCCGGACAGTCCTCTGGAAACACCATATATTTT. Translating gives CASSSGQSSGNTIYF.